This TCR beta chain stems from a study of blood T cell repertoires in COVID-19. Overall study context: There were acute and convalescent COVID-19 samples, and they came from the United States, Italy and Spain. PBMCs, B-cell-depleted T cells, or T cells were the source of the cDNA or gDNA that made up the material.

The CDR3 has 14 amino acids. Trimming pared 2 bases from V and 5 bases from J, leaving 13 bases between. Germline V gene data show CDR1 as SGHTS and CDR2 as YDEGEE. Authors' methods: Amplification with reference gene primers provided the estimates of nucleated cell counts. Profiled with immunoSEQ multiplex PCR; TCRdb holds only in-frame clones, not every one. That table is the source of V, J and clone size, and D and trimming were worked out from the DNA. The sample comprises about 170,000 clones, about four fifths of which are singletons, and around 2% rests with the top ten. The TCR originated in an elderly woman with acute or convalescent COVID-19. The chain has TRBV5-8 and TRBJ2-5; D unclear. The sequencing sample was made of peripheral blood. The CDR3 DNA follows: TGTGCCAGCAGCTTTTATAAGAGTTCGGAGACCCAGTACTTC. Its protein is CASSFYKSSETQYF.